This T cell receptor (beta chain) came from a study of cytomegalovirus exposure and HLA in healthy donors. Overall study: Of all 400 or so donors who were genotyped, roughly 81% belonged to the Caucasian-associated ancestry cluster.

Sampled while nominally healthy, donors likely had unrecorded immune exposures. Researchers ran the PCR with 60 Vbeta and 13 Jbeta primers. Produced via immunoSEQ multiplex PCR; TCRdb's table is partial and in-frame only. The table includes 100,000 or so clones, 76% detected once. The length of the CDR3 is 13 residues. Germline CDR1 and CDR2: SGHTA and FQGNSA. The V and J ends lost 3 bases and 2 bases respectively, with 8 bases between them. The sequence derives from a woman aged 50 to 60 in good health and CMV-seropositive. The gene calls are TRBV7-2 and TRBJ2-7, with D perhaps matching TRBD1 (5 bases). Sequencing was carried out using PBMCs. CDR3 sequence: CASSFGHTYEQYF. The CDR3 coding sequence is TGTGCCAGCAGCTTCGGACATACCTACGAGCAGTACTTC.